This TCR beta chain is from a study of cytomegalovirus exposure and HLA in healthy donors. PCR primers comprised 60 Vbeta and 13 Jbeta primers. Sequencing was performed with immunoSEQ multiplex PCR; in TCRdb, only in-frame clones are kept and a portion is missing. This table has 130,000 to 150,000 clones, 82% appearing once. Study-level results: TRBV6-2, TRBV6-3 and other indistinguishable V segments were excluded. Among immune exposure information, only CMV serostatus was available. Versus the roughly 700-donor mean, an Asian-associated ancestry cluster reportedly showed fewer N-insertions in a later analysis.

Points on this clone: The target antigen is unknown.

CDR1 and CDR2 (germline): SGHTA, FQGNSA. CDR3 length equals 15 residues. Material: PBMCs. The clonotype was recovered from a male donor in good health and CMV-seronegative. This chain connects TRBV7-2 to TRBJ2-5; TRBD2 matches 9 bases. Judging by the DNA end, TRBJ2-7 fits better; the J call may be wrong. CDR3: CASRAFSGGSYEQYF. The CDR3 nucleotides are TGTGCCAGCAGGGCTTTTAGCGGGGGTTCCTACGAGCAGTACTTC.